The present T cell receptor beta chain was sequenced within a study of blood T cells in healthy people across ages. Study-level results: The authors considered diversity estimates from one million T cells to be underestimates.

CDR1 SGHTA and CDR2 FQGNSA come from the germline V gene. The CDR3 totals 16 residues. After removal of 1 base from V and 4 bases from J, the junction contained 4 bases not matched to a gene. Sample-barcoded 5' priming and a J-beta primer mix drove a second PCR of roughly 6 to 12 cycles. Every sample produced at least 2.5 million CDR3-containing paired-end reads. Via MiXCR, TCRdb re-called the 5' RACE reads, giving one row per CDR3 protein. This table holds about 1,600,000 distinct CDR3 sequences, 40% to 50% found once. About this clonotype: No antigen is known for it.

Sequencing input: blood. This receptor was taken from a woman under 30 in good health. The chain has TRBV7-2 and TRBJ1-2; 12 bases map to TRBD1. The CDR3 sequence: CASSLDGTGGFYGYTF. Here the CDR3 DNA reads TGTGCCAGCAGCTTAGATGGGACAGGGGGCTTCTATGGCTACACCTTC.